This T cell receptor beta chain came from a study of blood T cell repertoires in COVID-19. The CDR3 is 15 residues long. The germline gives CDR1 KGHDR, CDR2 SFDVKD. V was clipped by 2 bases and J by 1 base, with 10 bases between them. Authors' processing steps: Amplification from reference gene primers served as the basis for estimated nucleated cell counts. Measured with immunoSEQ multiplex PCR; TCRdb has only the in-frame clones, and not every one. The V and J calls and clone size come from that table; D and trimming were worked out from the DNA. The sample carries roughly 500,000 clones, 89% recorded once. Seattle researchers signed up patients amid active infection and tracked them longitudinally.

Specimen: peripheral blood. The J gene is TRBJ1-1, the V gene TRBV24-1; D possibly corresponds to TRBD1 (6 bases). The clonotype was recovered from a man aged 18 to 29 with COVID-19, enrolled during active disease. The CDR3 DNA follows: TGTGCCACCAGTGATTCGACAGGCGAGAACACTGAAGCTTTCTTT. This sequence encodes CATSDSTGENTEAFF.